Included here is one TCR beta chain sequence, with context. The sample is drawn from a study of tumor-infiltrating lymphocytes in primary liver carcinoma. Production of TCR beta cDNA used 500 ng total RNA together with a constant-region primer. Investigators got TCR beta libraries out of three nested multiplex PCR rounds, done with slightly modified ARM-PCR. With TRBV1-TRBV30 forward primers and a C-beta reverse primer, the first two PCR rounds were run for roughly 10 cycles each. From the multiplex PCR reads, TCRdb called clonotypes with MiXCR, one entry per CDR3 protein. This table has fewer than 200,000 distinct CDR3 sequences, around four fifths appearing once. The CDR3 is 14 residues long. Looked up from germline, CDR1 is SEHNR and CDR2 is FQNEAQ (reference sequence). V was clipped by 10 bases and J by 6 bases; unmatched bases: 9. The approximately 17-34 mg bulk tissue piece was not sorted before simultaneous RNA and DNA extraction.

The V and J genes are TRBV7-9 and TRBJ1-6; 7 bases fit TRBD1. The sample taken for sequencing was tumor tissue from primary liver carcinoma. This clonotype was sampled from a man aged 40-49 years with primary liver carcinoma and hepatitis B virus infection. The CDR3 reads CANRSQGGNSPLHF. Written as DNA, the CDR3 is TGTGCCAACAGGTCTCAGGGGGGTAATTCACCCCTCCACTTT.